This T cell receptor beta chain stems from a study of spatial heterogeneity in lung cancer. General study points: The number of expanded tumor alpha and beta chains correlated with mutation number.

There are 10 residues in the CDR3. The V end lost 5 bases, the J end lost 11 bases, and 10 bases lay between the germline ends. Germline V gives CDR1 SQVTM, CDR2 ANQGSEA. Time point of the sample: sample taken at primary tumor resection. The donors comprised about 65 untreated early-stage non-small cell lung cancer patients. Tumor, nontumor lung or frozen PBMC supplied whole RNA, sequenced without sorting. About this clonotype itself: Its specificity is not known.

TCRdb passed the 5' RACE reads through MiXCR, listing each CDR3 protein once. The sample carries 9,100 or so distinct CDR3 sequences, around half recorded once. This TCR came from a female donor with early-stage non-small cell lung cancer. Material: lung tumor tissue, obtained at surgery. The rearrangement joins TRBV29-1 to TRBJ2-4; D is ambiguous. In DNA, the CDR3 is TGCAGCGTTCTGGGAAAGGTTCAGTACTTC. Its translation: CSVLGKVQYF.